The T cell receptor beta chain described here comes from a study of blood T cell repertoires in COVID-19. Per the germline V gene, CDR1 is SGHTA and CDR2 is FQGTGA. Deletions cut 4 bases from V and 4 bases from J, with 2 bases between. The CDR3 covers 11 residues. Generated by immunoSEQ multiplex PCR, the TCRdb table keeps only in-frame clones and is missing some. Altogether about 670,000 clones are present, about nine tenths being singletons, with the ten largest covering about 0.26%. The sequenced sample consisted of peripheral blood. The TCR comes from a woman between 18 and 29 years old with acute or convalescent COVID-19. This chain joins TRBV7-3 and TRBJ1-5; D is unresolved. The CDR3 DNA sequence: TGTGCCAGCAGCTCAAATCAGCCCCAGCATTTT. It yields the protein CASSSNQPQHF.